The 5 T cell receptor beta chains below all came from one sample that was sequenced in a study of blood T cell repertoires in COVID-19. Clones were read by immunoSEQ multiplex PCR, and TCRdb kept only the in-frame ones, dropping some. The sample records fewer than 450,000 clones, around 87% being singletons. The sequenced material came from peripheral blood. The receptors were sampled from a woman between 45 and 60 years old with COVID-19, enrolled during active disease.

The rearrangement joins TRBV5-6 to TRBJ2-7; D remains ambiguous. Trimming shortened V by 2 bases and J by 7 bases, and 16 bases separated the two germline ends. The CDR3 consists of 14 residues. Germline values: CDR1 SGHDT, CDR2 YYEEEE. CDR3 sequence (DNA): TGTGCCAGCAGCTTCCCGGTGGGCCAGCCGGAGCAGTACTTC. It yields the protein CASSFPVGQPEQYF.

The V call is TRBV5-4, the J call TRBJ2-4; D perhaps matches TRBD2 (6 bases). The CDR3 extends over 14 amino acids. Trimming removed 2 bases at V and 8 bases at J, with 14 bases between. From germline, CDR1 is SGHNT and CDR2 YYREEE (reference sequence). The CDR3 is CASSLRGNRDIQYF. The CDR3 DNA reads TGTGCCAGCAGCTTACGGGGGAATCGGGACATTCAGTACTTC.

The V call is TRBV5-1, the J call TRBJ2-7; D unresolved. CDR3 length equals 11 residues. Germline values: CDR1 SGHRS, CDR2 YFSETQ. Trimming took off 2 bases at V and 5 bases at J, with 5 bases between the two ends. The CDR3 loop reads CASSFLDEQYF. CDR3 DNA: TGCGCCAGCAGCTTCCTTGACGAGCAGTACTTC.

This CDR3 is CASSVYSNQPQHF. Here the CDR3 DNA reads TGTGCCAGCTCCGTATATAGCAATCAGCCCCAGCATTTT. V usage is TRBV6-5 and J usage is TRBJ1-5; no clear D. The CDR3 covers 13 residues. The germline V gene has CDR1 MNHEY and CDR2 SVGAGI. V was pared by 8 bases and J by 0 bases, with 8 bases between.

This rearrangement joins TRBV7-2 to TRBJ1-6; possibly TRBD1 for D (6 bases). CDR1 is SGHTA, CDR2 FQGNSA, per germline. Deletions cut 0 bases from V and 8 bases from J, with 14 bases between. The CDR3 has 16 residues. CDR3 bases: TGTGCCAGCAGCTTAGCCAGACAGGTTCGGCATTCACCCCTCCACTTT. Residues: CASSLARQVRHSPLHF.